Described below is a single T cell receptor (beta chain) sequence and its context. Its antigen target is currently unknown. Base qualities were left out, and no much larger clone turns up one base away. The immunoSEQ Assay, a bias-controlled multiplex PCR, was used to amplify TCRbeta CDR3 regions from genomic DNA. In the source study's methods: Nucleated cell counts per sample were estimated from amplification of reference gene primers within the assay. Sequence reads were collapsed and filtered to measure the absolute abundance of every unique TCRbeta CDR3 rearrangement. Productive Simpson clonality was computed per sample as the square root of Simpson's diversity index over productive rearrangements. Entries here come from immuneACCESS through TCRdb and include only in-frame sequences with V and J called. Some clones fail to appear in such tables; in the studies checked, an unresolved V gene covers under half of the shortfall, and the cause of the remainder is unknown. V and J calls and clone size are as listed in that table; D and trimming were resolved from the DNA. Recorded for this sample are under 95,000 clones; around 86% of them occurred a single time. The top ten clonotypes cover 4.5% to 6% of the sample.

According to the germline V gene, CDR1 reads LGHNT and CDR2 reads FRNRAP. Between the V and J ends, shortened by 1 base and 0 bases respectively, the junction contains 12 bases. The CDR3 sequence holds 16 residues, the cysteine and phenylalanine included. Only CDR3 DNA remains: 48 bases, in frame from the first base. These data originate in a study of blood T cell repertoires in COVID-19 (dated by TCRdb to between 2020 and 2021). Regarding the complete study: Collaborator samples came from the United States, Italy and Spain and covered acute and convalescent phases of COVID-19. The prospective study material was composed of cDNA or gDNA derived from T cells, B-cell-depleted T cells, or PBMCs. Subjects who had been exposed to COVID-19, were actively infected with it, or had recovered from it provided the deeply sampled blood TCRbeta repertoires that made up the dataset. The repertoires were released in a freely available public database meant as a resource for research on the immune response to SARS-CoV-2. Samples came from the ongoing ImmuneRACE study (first 160 participants) plus 1,254 subjects from 6 global collaborators. The sample metadata nearly always contained a de-identified subject ID, COVID-19 status, age in years and sex. Where HLA class I and class II types were available, the types were taken from metadata supplied by the sample provider, not from assay-based typing.

What the authors observed across the whole study: The amount of clinical and demographic metadata varied by source and participant and was provided uncurated.

Collaborating institutions collected whole blood in K2EDTA tubes following their own protocols. Collaborator samples were shipped for TCRbeta analysis as frozen whole blood, isolated PBMCs, or DNA extracted from either sample type. Recombination linked TRBV12-5 to TRBJ1-1; a tentative D match to TRBD1 spans 5 bases. The source is an elderly woman with acute or convalescent COVID-19. The specimen sequenced was peripheral blood. The nucleotide sequence reads TGTGCTAGTGGTTTGGGGGGGGACGCGATGAACACTGAAGCTTTCTTT. The resulting protein is CASGLGGDAMNTEAFF. When the CDR3 is completed using the reference TRBV12-5 and TRBJ1-1 genes on either side, the full variable domain is DARVTQTPRHKVTEMGQEVTMRCQPILGHNTVFWYRQTMMQGLELLAYFRNRAPLDDSGMPKDRFSAEMPDATLATLKIQPSEPRDSAVYFCASGLGGDAMNTEAFFGQGTRLTVV.